Below, one TCR beta chain is given with its context. The data were obtained in a study of shared clonotypes between healthy human individuals. Generated by immunoSEQ multiplex PCR, the TCRdb table keeps only in-frame clones and is missing some. The sample comprises roughly 480,000 clones, approximately 79% of which are singletons, and 9.5% to 15% rests with the top ten. Germline V lookup: CDR1 SNHLY, CDR2 FYNNEI. This CDR3 contains 14 residues. The ends lost 6 bases at V and 5 bases at J; junction bases unmatched: 6. The specimen was PBMCs. This sequence was found in a woman aged 40 to 55 in good health. Some clones in this sample may be carry-over from other donors' samples. The J gene is TRBJ2-4, the V gene TRBV2, with 8 bases identical to TRBD1. The CDR3 DNA follows: TGTGCCAGCAGCGCCGGACAGGGTCAAAACATTCAGTACTTC. Encoded protein: CASSAGQGQNIQYF.